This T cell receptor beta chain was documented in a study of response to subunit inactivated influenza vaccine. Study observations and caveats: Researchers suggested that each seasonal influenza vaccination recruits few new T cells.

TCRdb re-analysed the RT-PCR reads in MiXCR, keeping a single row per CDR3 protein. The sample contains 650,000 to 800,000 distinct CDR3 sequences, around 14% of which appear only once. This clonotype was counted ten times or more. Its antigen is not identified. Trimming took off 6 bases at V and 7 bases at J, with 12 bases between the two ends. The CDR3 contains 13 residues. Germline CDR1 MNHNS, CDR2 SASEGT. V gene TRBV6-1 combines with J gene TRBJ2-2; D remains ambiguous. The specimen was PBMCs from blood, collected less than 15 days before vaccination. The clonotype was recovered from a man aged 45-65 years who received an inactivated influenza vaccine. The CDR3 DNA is TGTGCCAGCAGCGGACGTAGGTTCGGGGAGCTGTTTTTT. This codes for CASSGRRFGELFF.